The rows below give T cell receptor beta chains drawn from one sample of a study of blood T cell repertoires in COVID-19. TCRdb's copy holds only in-frame clones and misses some; the assay was immunoSEQ multiplex PCR. The sample consists of a few hundred thousand clones, about 89% of them appearing once. The sample taken for sequencing was peripheral blood. These receptors came from a woman aged 55-75 years with acute or convalescent COVID-19. Both conserved end residues are part of each CDR3. The D gene is left open where the match is weak. Size is stated for part of the rows, as once, few or many counts, or as a class when the clone is expanded.

j_call: TRBJ1-5
clone_size: NA
cdr3_length: 16
v_call: TRBV3-1/TRBV3-2
d_call: TRBD1
cdr3_aa: CASSQVGTAGNQPQHF
cdr3_nt: TGTGCCAGCAGCCAAGTCGGGACAGCCGGCAATCAGCCCCAGCATTTT

j_call: TRBJ2-5
clone_size: NA
cdr3_length: 14
v_call: TRBV7-2
d_call: TRBD2
cdr3_aa: CASSKAGGPETQYF
cdr3_nt: TGTGCCAGCAGCAAAGCGGGGGGGCCGGAGACCCAGTACTTC

j_call: TRBJ2-7
clone_size: NA
cdr3_length: 12
v_call: TRBV29-1
d_call: NA
cdr3_aa: CSVEGGAYEQYF
cdr3_nt: TGCAGCGTTGAAGGCGGGGCCTACGAGCAGTACTTC

j_call: TRBJ1-3
clone_size: once
cdr3_length: 14
v_call: TRBV5-4
d_call: TRBD1
cdr3_aa: CASSSGGYGNTIYF
cdr3_nt: TGTGCCAGCAGTTCAGGGGGTTACGGAAACACCATATATTTT

j_call: TRBJ1-2
clone_size: NA
cdr3_length: 14
v_call: TRBV7-8
d_call: NA
cdr3_aa: CASSLETGRGGYTF
cdr3_nt: TGTGCCAGCAGCTTAGAGACAGGACGTGGCGGCTACACCTTC

j_call: TRBJ2-1
clone_size: once
cdr3_length: 14
v_call: TRBV27
d_call: NA
cdr3_aa: CASRALASYNEQFF
cdr3_nt: TGTGCCAGCAGGGCCTTGGCCAGCTACAATGAGCAGTTCTTC

j_call: TRBJ2-1
clone_size: NA
cdr3_length: 15
v_call: TRBV6-5
d_call: TRBD2
cdr3_aa: CASSSLASSYNEQFF
cdr3_nt: TGTGCCAGCAGTTCACTAGCGAGCTCCTACAATGAGCAGTTCTTC

j_call: TRBJ1-2
clone_size: few
cdr3_length: 13
v_call: TRBV25-1
d_call: NA
cdr3_aa: CASSNFADYGYTF
cdr3_nt: TGTGCCAGCAGTAATTTCGCGGACTATGGCTACACCTTC

j_call: TRBJ1-3
clone_size: NA
cdr3_length: 17
v_call: TRBV23-1
d_call: NA
cdr3_aa: CASSQWEALSSGNTIYF
cdr3_nt: TGCGCCAGCAGTCAATGGGAGGCCTTAAGCTCTGGAAACACCATATATTTT

j_call: TRBJ2-2
clone_size: NA
cdr3_length: 18
v_call: TRBV7-6
d_call: TRBD2
cdr3_aa: CASSPRLAGSANTGELFF
cdr3_nt: TGTGCCAGCAGTCCCCGACTAGCGGGATCCGCGAACACCGGGGAGCTGTTTTTT

j_call: TRBJ2-3
clone_size: NA
cdr3_length: 15
v_call: TRBV6-5
d_call: NA
cdr3_aa: CASREGASGTDTQYF
cdr3_nt: TGTGCCAGCAGGGAGGGGGCGTCGGGTACAGATACGCAGTATTTT

j_call: TRBJ1-2
clone_size: NA
cdr3_length: 15
v_call: TRBV19
d_call: NA
cdr3_aa: CATKSGTAAFYGYTF
cdr3_nt: TGTGCCACCAAATCCGGGACTGCTGCCTTCTATGGCTACACCTTC

j_call: TRBJ1-5
clone_size: NA
cdr3_length: 15
v_call: TRBV30
d_call: NA
cdr3_aa: CAWSVLGQSNQPQHF
cdr3_nt: TGTGCCTGGAGTGTACTCGGACAGAGCAATCAGCCCCAGCATTTT

j_call: TRBJ1-1
clone_size: NA
cdr3_length: 14
v_call: TRBV9
d_call: NA
cdr3_aa: CASSVVGGVTEAFF
cdr3_nt: TGTGCCAGCAGCGTAGTGGGGGGGGTTACTGAAGCTTTCTTT

j_call: TRBJ2-3
clone_size: NA
cdr3_length: 14
v_call: TRBV29-1
d_call: TRBD2
cdr3_aa: CSVEVREAPDTQYF
cdr3_nt: TGCAGCGTTGAGGTGCGGGAGGCGCCAGATACGCAGTATTTT

j_call: TRBJ1-2
clone_size: NA
cdr3_length: 13
v_call: TRBV28
d_call: NA
cdr3_aa: CASSLSSFGGYTF
cdr3_nt: TGTGCCAGCAGTTTATCTAGTTTCGGTGGCTACACCTTC

j_call: TRBJ2-5
clone_size: NA
cdr3_length: 14
v_call: TRBV7-2
d_call: NA
cdr3_aa: CASSFGGREETQYF
cdr3_nt: TGTGCCAGCAGCTTCGGGGGGCGGGAAGAGACCCAGTACTTC

j_call: TRBJ2-2
clone_size: once
cdr3_length: 14
v_call: TRBV11-3
d_call: NA
cdr3_aa: CASSFTVNTGELFF
cdr3_nt: TGTGCCAGCAGCTTCACAGTGAACACCGGGGAGCTGTTTTTT

j_call: TRBJ2-1
clone_size: NA
cdr3_length: 16
v_call: TRBV7-6
d_call: TRBD1
cdr3_aa: CASTQQGESSYNEQFF
cdr3_nt: TGTGCCAGCACCCAGCAGGGGGAGAGCTCCTACAATGAGCAGTTCTTC

j_call: TRBJ2-5
clone_size: NA
cdr3_length: 15
v_call: TRBV28
d_call: NA
cdr3_aa: CASRIAERAQETQYF
cdr3_nt: TGTGCCAGCAGAATAGCGGAGAGGGCCCAAGAGACCCAGTACTTC

j_call: TRBJ2-5
clone_size: NA
cdr3_length: 15
v_call: TRBV5-5
d_call: TRBD2
cdr3_aa: CASSHGLAGEETQYF
cdr3_nt: TGTGCCAGCAGCCATGGACTAGCTGGGGAAGAGACCCAGTACTTC

j_call: TRBJ1-5
clone_size: NA
cdr3_length: 14
v_call: TRBV7-2
d_call: NA
cdr3_aa: CASSYNRVNQPQHF
cdr3_nt: TGTGCCAGCAGCTATAACAGGGTCAATCAGCCCCAGCATTTT

j_call: TRBJ2-2
clone_size: NA
cdr3_length: 14
v_call: TRBV19
d_call: TRBD1
cdr3_aa: CASSPGQSTGELFF
cdr3_nt: TGTGCCAGTAGTCCGGGACAGAGCACCGGGGAGCTGTTTTTT

j_call: TRBJ2-7
clone_size: once
cdr3_length: 16
v_call: TRBV28
d_call: TRBD2
cdr3_aa: CASSSGASGGAGEQYF
cdr3_nt: TGTGCCAGCAGTTCTGGAGCTAGCGGGGGGGCGGGAGAGCAGTACTTC

j_call: TRBJ1-4
clone_size: NA
cdr3_length: 14
v_call: TRBV4-1
d_call: NA
cdr3_aa: CASSEEGTSEKLFF
cdr3_nt: TGCGCCAGCAGCGAAGAGGGGACAAGTGAAAAACTGTTTTTT

j_call: TRBJ2-1
clone_size: NA
cdr3_length: 15
v_call: TRBV19
d_call: TRBD2
cdr3_aa: CASSKELAGYDEQFF
cdr3_nt: TGTGCCAGTAGTAAGGAACTAGCGGGATACGATGAGCAGTTCTTC